One and the same sample provided the 9 T cell receptor beta chains below, sequenced in a study of PD-L1 blockade in urothelial cancer. The time point is: pretreatment peripheral blood. Method: immunoSEQ multiplex PCR; TCRdb's copy keeps in-frame clones and lacks some. The sample yields some 87,000 clones, around 86% seen once. Sequencing was performed on PBMCs, taken around atezolizumab (anti-PD-L1) treatment. The receptors originated from a man in his 60s with urothelial cancer.

The CDR3 spells CASSFNGRGDETQYF. The CDR3 DNA is TGCGCCAGCAGCTTTAACGGCAGGGGGGATGAGACCCAGTACTTC. V is TRBV5-1 and J is TRBJ2-5, with a tentative D call TRBD1 (7 bases). The CDR3 has 15 amino acids. The germline V gene encodes CDR1 SGHRS and CDR2 YFSETQ. Trimming shortened V by 2 bases and J by 5 bases, and 16 bases separated the two germline ends.

This rearrangement joins TRBV5-1 to TRBJ2-1; tentative D call: TRBD2 (5 bases). Trimming took 4 bases from V and 7 from J, leaving 9 bases between them. CDR3 size: 12 residues. Germline V gives CDR1 SGHRS, CDR2 YFSETQ. The CDR3 sequence is CASSASGNEQFF. The CDR3 bases are TGCGCCAGCAGCGCTTCGGGGAATGAGCAGTTCTTC. Variable domain in full (rest from reference TRBV5-1 and TRBJ2-1): KAGVTQTPRYLIKTRGQQVTLSCSPISGHRSVSWYQQTPGQGLQFLFEYFSETQRNKGNFPGRFSGRQFSNSRSEMNVSTLELGDSALYLCASSASGNEQFFGPGTRLTVL.

This chain connects TRBV27 to TRBJ2-1, with TRBD1 identical over 8 bases. V lost 8 bases and J lost 4; bases outside the gene matches: 7. The CDR3 contains 14 residues. Per the germline V gene, CDR1 is MNHEY and CDR2 is SMNVEV (reference sequence). CDR3 in amino acids: CASLGQGQYNEQFF. For the CDR3, the DNA is TGTGCCAGCTTAGGACAGGGCCAATACAATGAGCAGTTCTTC.

This sequence joins TRBV19 and TRBJ1-1; perhaps TRBD1 as D (6 bases). Germline values: CDR1 LNHDA, CDR2 SQIVND (reference sequence). The CDR3 has 14 amino acids. The ends were cut back, 5 bases at V and 1 base at J, with 11 bases in the middle. The CDR3 DNA sequence: TGTGCCAGTAGTCCCCGGACAGAGAACACTGAAGCTTTCTTT. Its protein product is CASSPRTENTEAFF.

The rearrangement joins TRBV27 to TRBJ2-7, with 9 bases identical to TRBD1. There are 14 residues in the CDR3. Germline V CDR1 and CDR2: MNHEY, SMNVEV (reference sequence). J gave up 2 bases and V 3 bases, and 2 bases lay outside the gene matches. CDR3 sequence (DNA): TGTGCCAGCAGTTTTGGACAGGGGCCCTACGAGCAGTACTTC. Its protein product is CASSFGQGPYEQYF.

This clone has only one observation. This chain links TRBV5-5 with TRBJ2-5; D perhaps matches TRBD2 (6 bases). Germline-derived CDR1 and CDR2 are SGHKS and YYEKEE (reference sequence). This CDR3 is built from 15 residues. V was trimmed by 6 bases and J by 4 bases, leaving 19 bases between them. The CDR3 DNA follows: TGTGCCAGCATCGAAGCCCCGGGACTCTTAGAGACCCAGTACTTC. Translation: CASIEAPGLLETQYF.

The chain carries TRBV6-1 and TRBJ2-7, with TRBD2 matching 7 bases. Looked up from germline, CDR1 is MNHNS and CDR2 is SASEGT. Trimming took 6 bases from V and 5 from J; bases not matched to a gene: 7. CDR3 size: 13 residues. CDR3 DNA sequence: TGTGCCAGCAGGCCGGGAGGTAGCGACGAGCAGTACTTC. Translated: CASRPGGSDEQYF.

The chain uses TRBV28 and TRBJ1-1; D is ambiguous. Germline loops: CDR1 MDHEN, CDR2 SYDVKM. V lost 7 bases to trimming and J lost 4 bases, with 13 bases between them. The CDR3 extends over 13 amino acids. The CDR3 nucleotides are TGTGCCAGCACCAAGGGCGGGAGCACTGAAGCTTTCTTT. Translated: CASTKGGSTEAFF.

This sequence joins TRBV5-8 and TRBJ2-5; the D gene is possibly TRBD1 (5 bases). This CDR3 has 14 amino acids. Germline V gene data show CDR1 as SGHTS and CDR2 as YDEGEE. The V and J ends lost 1 base and 3 bases respectively, with 10 bases between them. CDR3 loop: CASSLMVREETQYF. CDR3 coding DNA: TGTGCCAGCAGCTTGATGGTCAGGGAAGAGACCCAGTACTTC.